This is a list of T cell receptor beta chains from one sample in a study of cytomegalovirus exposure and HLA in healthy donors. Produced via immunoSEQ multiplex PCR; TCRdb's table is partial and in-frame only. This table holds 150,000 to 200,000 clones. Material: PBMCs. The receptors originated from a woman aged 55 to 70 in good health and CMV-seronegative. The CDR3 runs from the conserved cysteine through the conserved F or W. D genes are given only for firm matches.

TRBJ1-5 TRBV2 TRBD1 TGTGCCAGCAGTGGGGACAGGGGTAACAATCAGCCCCAGCATTTT CASSGDRGNNQPQHF
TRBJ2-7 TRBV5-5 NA TGTGCCAGCAGCGGTGGTGGCGGGGCCTTATACGAGCAGTACTTC CASSGGGGALYEQYF
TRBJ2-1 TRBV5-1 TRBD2 TGCGCCAGCAAACCGGGACTAGCGGGAGTATGGGATGAGCAGTTCTTC CASKPGLAGVWDEQFF
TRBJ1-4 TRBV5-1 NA TGCGCCAGCGGAGACGGGGACACCCGAGAAAAACTGTTTTTT CASGDGDTREKLFF
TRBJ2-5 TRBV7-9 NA TGTGCCAGCAGCTCTGTTTTAGCGGCCCAGTACTTC CASSSVLAAQYF
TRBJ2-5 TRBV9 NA TGTGCCAGCAGTGCTAGAGGGGAGACCCAGTACTTC CASSARGETQYF
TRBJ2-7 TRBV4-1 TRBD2 TGCGCCAGCAGCCAAGGCCAGGGAGGGAATTACGAGCAGTACTTC CASSQGQGGNYEQYF
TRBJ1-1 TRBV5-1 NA TGCGCCAGCAGCTTGATTGGCGACGGGGGTCGGGGCACTGAAGCTTTCTTT CASSLIGDGGRGTEAFF
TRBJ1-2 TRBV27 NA TGTGCCAGCAGTTTATCCCCGGTGCCCCCGAGGGTCTACACCTTC CASSLSPVPPRVYTF
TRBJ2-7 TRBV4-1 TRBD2 TGCGCCAGCAGCCCGGGACTAGGAGACTGGGTCATGGCTAGGTACTTC CASSPGLGDWVMARYF